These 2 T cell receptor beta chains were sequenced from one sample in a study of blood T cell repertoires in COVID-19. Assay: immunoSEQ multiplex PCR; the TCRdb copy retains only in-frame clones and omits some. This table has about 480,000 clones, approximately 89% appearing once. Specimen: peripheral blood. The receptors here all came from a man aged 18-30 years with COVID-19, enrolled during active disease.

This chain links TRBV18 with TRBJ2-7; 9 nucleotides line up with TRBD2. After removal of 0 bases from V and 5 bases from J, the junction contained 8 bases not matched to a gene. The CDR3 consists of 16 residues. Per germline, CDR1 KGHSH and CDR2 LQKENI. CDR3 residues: CASSPPSSGNVHEQYF. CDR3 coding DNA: TGTGCCAGCTCACCACCGTCTAGCGGGAACGTGCACGAGCAGTACTTC.

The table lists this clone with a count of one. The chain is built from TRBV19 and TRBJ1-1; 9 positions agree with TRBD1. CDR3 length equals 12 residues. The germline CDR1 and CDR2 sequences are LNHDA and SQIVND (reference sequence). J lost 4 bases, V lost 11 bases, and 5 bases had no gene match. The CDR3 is CAAQTGGTEAFF. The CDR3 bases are TGTGCCGCACAGACAGGGGGCACTGAAGCTTTCTTT.